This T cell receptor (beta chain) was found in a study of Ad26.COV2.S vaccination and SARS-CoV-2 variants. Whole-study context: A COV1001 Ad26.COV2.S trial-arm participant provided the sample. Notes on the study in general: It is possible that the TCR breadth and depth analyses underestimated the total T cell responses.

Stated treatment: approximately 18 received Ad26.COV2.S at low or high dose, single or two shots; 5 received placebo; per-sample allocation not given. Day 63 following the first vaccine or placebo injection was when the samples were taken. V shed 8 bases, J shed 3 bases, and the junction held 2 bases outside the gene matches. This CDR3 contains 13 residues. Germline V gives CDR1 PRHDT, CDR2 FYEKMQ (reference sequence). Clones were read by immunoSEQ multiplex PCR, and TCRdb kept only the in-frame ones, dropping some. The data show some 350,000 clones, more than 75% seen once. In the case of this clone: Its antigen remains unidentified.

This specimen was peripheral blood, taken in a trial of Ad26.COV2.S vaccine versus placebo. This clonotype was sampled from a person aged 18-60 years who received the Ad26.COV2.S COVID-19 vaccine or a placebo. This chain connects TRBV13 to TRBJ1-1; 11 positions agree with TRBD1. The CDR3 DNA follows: TGTGCCAGCGGGACAGGGGGGGACACTGAAGCTTTCTTT. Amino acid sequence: CASGTGGDTEAFF.